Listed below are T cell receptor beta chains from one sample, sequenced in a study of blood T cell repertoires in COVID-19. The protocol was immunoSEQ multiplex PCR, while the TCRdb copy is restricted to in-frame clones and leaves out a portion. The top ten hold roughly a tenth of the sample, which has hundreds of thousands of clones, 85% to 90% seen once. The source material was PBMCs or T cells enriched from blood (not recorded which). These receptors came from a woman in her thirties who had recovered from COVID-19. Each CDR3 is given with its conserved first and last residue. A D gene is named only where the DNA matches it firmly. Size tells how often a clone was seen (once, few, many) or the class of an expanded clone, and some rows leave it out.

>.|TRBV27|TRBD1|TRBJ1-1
TGTGCCAGCAGAGTAATAACGGGACAGGTGGACACTGAAGCTTTCTTT
CASRVITGQVDTEAFF
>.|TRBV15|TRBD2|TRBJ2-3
TGTGCCACCAGCGGACTAGCGGGAGGCACAGATACGCAGTATTTT
CATSGLAGGTDTQYF
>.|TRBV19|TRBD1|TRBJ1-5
TGTGCCAGTAGTCCTGTGACAGGGCCGCAGCCCCAGCATTTT
CASSPVTGPQPQHF
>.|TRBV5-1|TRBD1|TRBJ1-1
TGCGCCAGCAGCAGACACGGGACAGGGGTGGTGAACACTGAAGCTTTCTTT
CASSRHGTGVVNTEAFF
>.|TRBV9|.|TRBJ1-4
TGTGCCAGCAGCCAAGAGGGTGGGCATGAAAAACTGTTTTTT
CASSQEGGHEKLFF
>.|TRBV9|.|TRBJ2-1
TGTGCCAGCAGCGTAGGGGACTTATACAATGAGCAGTTCTTC
CASSVGDLYNEQFF
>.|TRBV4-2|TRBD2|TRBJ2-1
TGTGCCAGCAGCCAAGGAACTAGCGGGAGATTGGTTGAGCAGTTCTTC
CASSQGTSGRLVEQFF
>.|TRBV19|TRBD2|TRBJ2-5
TGTGCCAGTAGGGCGGGGGGTAGCGGGACAGAGACCCAGTACTTC
CASRAGGSGTETQYF
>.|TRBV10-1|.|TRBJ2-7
TGCGCCAGCAGTGGTCCGGAGACCTACGAGCAGTACTTC
CASSGPETYEQYF
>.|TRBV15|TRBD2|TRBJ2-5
TGTGCCACCAGCAGAGTTTCGCTAGCGGGACGGGAGACCCAGTACTTC
CATSRVSLAGRETQYF
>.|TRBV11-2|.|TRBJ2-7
TGTGCCAGCAGCTTCTCGGGGGTCTACGAGCAGTACTTC
CASSFSGVYEQYF
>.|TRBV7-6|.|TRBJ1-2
TGTGCCAGCAGCCCCCTCAGAGGAGATAACTATGGCTACACCTTC
CASSPLRGDNYGYTF
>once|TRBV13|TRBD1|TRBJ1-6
TGTGCCAGCAGCTTATGGGCAGGGGGCTTTTCTAATTCACCCCTCCACTTT
CASSLWAGGFSNSPLHF
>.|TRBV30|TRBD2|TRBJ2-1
TGTGCCTGGAGTTTAGCGGGAGTTGAGCAGTTCTTC
CAWSLAGVEQFF
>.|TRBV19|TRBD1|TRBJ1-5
TGTGCCAGTAGTATAGATCCGGCAGGGGGCTATCAGCCCCAGCATTTT
CASSIDPAGGYQPQHF
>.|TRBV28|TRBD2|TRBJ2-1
TGTGCCAGCAGTTTAGGGGGGGCCTACAATGAGCAGTTCTTC
CASSLGGAYNEQFF
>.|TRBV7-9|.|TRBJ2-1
TGTGCCAGCAGCTTAGTTCGGGGTACCAATGAGCAGTTCTTC
CASSLVRGTNEQFF
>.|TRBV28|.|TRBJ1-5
TGTGCCAGCAGTTTAGGGCAGCGCAATCAGCCCCAGCATTTT
CASSLGQRNQPQHF
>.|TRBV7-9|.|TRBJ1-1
TGTGCCAGCGGAAGGACAGAGAACACTGAAGCTTTCTTT
CASGRTENTEAFF
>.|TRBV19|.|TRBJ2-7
TGTGCCAGTAGTATAGGGGTAAGCGTCCCCTCCTACGAGCAGTACTTC
CASSIGVSVPSYEQYF
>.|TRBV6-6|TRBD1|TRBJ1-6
TGTGCCAGCAGTTACGGGGGACAGGGTGAAGGTTCACCCCTCCACTTT
CASSYGGQGEGSPLHF
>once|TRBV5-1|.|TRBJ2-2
TGCGCCAGCAGCCTTAGCGGTTTTAACACCGGGGAGCTGTTTTTT
CASSLSGFNTGELFF
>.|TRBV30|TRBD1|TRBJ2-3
TGTGCCTGGAGTCCGGGACAGGGGCGCACAGATACGCAGTATTTT
CAWSPGQGRTDTQYF
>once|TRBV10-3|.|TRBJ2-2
TGTGCCATCAGTGAGTCCGCTAGCGAGAACACCGGGGAGCTGTTTTTT
CAISESASENTGELFF
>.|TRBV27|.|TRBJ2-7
TGTGCCAGCAGTATCCTTAGGTCAAGCGGGCCCCACGAGCAGTACTTC
CASSILRSSGPHEQYF
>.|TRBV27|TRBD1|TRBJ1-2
TGTGCCAGCAGCCTTACCGGACAGGGGAACTATGGCTACACCTTC
CASSLTGQGNYGYTF
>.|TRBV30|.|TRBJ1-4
TGTGCCTGGAGTGTACTACAGGGTGGGGAAAAACTGTTTTTT
CAWSVLQGGEKLFF
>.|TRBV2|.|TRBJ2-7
TGTGCCAGCAGTGAAGGGGGCCAGGGCCCCGAGCAGTACTTC
CASSEGGQGPEQYF
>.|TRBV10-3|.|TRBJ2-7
TGTGCCATCAGTGAGTCCACAGTACACGAGCAGTACTTC
CAISESTVHEQYF
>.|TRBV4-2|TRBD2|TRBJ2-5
TGTGCCAGCAGCCAATGGGTCGAAGCGGGAGGGGGGGAGACCCAGTACTTC
CASSQWVEAGGGETQYF
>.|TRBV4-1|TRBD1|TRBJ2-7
TGCGCCAGCAGCCCCGACAGGGGGCCCTACGAGCAGTACTTC
CASSPDRGPYEQYF
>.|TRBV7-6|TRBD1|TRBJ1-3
TGTGCCAGCAGCGCAGGACAGGGTCTCAGCTCTGGAAACACCATATATTTT
CASSAGQGLSSGNTIYF
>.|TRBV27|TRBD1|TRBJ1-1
TGTGCCAGCAGTCCCTATTTGCAGGGGGCTAGGAACACTGAAGCTTTCTTT
CASSPYLQGARNTEAFF
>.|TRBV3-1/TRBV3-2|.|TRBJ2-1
TGTGCCAGCAGCCAAGTTCGAGGGAGCTCCTACAATGAGCAGTTCTTC
CASSQVRGSSYNEQFF
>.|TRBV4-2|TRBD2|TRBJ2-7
TGTGCCAGCAGCCAAGATGGGCTAGCGGGAGTATCCTACGAGCAGTACTTC
CASSQDGLAGVSYEQYF
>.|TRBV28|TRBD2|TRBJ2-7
TGTGCCAGCACCTCCTCGGGACTAGCGGCGACGTCGAGCTCCTACGAGCAGTACTTC
CASTSSGLAATSSSYEQYF
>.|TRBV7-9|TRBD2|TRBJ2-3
TGTGCCAGCAGCTTATTTCTAGCGGGTCACACAGATACGCAGTATTTT
CASSLFLAGHTDTQYF
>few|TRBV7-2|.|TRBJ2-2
TGTGCCAGCAGCCCACGGCCTCCTAGCGTAGCGAACACCGGGGAGCTGTTTTTT
CASSPRPPSVANTGELFF
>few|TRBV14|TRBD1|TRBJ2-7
TGTGCCAGCAGCCAAAGGACAGGGAGGTTTCACGAGCAGTACTTC
CASSQRTGRFHEQYF
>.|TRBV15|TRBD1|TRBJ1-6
TGTGCCACCAGCAGAGGACAGGGTAATTCACCCCTCCACTTT
CATSRGQGNSPLHF
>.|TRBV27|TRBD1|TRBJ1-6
TGTGCCAGCAGTTCGGGACAGGTCTATAATTCACCCCTCCACTTT
CASSSGQVYNSPLHF
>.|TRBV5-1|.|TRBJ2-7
TGCGCCAGCAGCCCCGGTCGGGTGACCTCCTACGAGCAGTACTTC
CASSPGRVTSYEQYF
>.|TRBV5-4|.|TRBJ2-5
TGTGCCAGCAGCTCAAGGGGCTCAGAGACCCAGTACTTC
CASSSRGSETQYF
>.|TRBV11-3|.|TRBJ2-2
TGTGCCAGCAGCTTAGAAGTCAGGGGACCGAACACCGGGGAGCTGTTTTTT
CASSLEVRGPNTGELFF
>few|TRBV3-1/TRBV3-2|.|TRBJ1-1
TGTGCCAGCAGCCGACGGGACACTGAAGCTTTCTTT
CASSRRDTEAFF
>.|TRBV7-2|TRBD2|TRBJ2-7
TGTGCCAGCAGCTTAAACGGGAGGGCCTACGAGCAGTACTTC
CASSLNGRAYEQYF
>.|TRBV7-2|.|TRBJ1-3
TGTGCCAGCGGTCGGGACGTTGGGGGGAACACCATATATTTT
CASGRDVGGNTIYF
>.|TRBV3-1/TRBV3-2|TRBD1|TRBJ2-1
TGTGCCAGCAGCCATTTGACGACAGGGGGCCCCGATGAGCAGTTCTTC
CASSHLTTGGPDEQFF
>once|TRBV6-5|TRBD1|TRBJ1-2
TGTGCCAGCAGCGTCCTTTATACAGGGGAGGATGGCTACACCTTC
CASSVLYTGEDGYTF
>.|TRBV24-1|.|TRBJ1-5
TGTGCCACCCATACCGGCAGGGACAATCAGCCCCAGCATTTT
CATHTGRDNQPQHF
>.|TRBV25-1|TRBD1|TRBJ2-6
TGTGCCACCAGGAGGACAGGGATTCTCTCTGGGGCCAACGTCCTGACTTTC
CATRRTGILSGANVLTF
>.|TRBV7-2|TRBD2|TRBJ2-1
TGTGCCAGCAGCGCCAGGACTAGCCTGGGTGAGCAGTTCTTC
CASSARTSLGEQFF
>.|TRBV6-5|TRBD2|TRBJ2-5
TGTGCCAGCGGGAGGGTACCTATAGAGACCCAGTACTTC
CASGRVPIETQYF
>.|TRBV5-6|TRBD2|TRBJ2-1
TGTGCCAGCAGTCTAAGGGGACTATTGGCCAATGAGCAGTTCTTC
CASSLRGLLANEQFF
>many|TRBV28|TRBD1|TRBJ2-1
TGTGCCAGCAGTTTTCATCCAGGGGGCGATGAGCAGTTCTTC
CASSFHPGGDEQFF
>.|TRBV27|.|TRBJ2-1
TGTGCCAGCAGTTTTGCGGGGTCGCGCGGCAATGAGCAGTTCTTC
CASSFAGSRGNEQFF